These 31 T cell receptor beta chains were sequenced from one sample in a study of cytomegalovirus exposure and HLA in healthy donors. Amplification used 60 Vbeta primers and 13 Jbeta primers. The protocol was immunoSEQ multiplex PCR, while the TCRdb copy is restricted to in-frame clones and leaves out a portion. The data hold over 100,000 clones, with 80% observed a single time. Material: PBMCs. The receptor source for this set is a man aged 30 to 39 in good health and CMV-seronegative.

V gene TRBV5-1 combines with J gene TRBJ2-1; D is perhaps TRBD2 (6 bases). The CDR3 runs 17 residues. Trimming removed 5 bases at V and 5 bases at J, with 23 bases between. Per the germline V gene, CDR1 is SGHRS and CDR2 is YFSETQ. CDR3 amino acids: CASRRGRTTYKDNEQFF. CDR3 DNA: TGCGCCAGCAGAAGGGGCCGGACTACCTATAAAGACAATGAGCAGTTCTTC.

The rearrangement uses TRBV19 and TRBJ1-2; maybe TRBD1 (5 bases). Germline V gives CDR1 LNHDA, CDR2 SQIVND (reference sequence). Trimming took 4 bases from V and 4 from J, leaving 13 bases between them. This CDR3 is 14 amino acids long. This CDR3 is CASSNRRDFYGYTF. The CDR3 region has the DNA TGTGCCAGTAGTAACCGCCGGGACTTCTATGGCTACACCTTC.

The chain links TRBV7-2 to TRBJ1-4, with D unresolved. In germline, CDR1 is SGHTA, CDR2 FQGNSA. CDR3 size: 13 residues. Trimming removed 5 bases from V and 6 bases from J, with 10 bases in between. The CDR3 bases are TGTGCCAGCAGCCAGTCGAGGGATGAAAAACTGTTTTTT. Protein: CASSQSRDEKLFF.

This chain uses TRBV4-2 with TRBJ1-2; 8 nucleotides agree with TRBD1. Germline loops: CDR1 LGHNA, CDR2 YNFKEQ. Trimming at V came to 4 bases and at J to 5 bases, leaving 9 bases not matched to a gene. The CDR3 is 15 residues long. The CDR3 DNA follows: TGTGCCAGCAGCCCGCGGACAGGGTTTTTTTATGGCTACACCTTC. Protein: CASSPRTGFFYGYTF.

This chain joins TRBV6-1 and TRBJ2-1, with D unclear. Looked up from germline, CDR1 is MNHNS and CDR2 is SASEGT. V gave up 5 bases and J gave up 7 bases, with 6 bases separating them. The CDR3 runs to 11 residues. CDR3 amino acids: CASSLRNEQFF. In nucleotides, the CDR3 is TGTGCCAGCAGTCTCCGGAATGAGCAGTTCTTC.

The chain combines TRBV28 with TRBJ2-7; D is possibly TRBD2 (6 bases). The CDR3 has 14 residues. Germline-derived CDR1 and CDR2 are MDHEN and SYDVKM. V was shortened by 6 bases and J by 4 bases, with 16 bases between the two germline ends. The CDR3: CASSTSGLRYEQYF. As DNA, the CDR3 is TGTGCCAGCAGCACGTCGGGACTTCGGTACGAGCAGTACTTC.

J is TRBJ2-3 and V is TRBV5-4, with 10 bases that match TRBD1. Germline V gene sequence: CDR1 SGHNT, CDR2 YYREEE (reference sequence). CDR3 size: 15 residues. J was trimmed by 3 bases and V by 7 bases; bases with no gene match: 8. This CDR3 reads CASGIRTGGTDTQYF. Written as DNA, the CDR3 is TGTGCCAGCGGAATAAGGACAGGGGGAACAGATACGCAGTATTTT.

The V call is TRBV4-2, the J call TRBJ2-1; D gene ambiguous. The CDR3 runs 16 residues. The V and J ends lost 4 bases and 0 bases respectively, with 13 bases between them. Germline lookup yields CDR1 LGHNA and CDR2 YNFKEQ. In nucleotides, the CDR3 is TGTGCCAGCAGCCCATATGCGATGAGCTCCTACAATGAGCAGTTCTTC. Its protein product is CASSPYAMSSYNEQFF.

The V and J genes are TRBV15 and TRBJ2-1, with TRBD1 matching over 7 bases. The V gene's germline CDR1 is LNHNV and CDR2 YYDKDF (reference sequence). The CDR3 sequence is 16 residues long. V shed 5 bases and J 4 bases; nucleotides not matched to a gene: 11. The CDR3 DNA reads TGTGCCACCAGCGCCTCAATCGGGACAGCTTACAATGAGCAGTTCTTC. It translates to CATSASIGTAYNEQFF.

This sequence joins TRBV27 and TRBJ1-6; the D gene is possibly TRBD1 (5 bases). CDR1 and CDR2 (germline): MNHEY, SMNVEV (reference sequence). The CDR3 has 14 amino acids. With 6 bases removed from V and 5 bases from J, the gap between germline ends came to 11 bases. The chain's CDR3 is CASSQGWDNSPLHF. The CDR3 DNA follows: TGTGCCAGCAGCCAGGGTTGGGATAATTCACCCCTCCACTTT.

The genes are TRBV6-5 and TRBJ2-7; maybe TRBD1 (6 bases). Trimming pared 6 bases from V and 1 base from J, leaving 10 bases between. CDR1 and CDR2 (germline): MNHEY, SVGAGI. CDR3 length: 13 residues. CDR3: CASRPGASYEQYF. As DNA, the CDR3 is TGTGCCAGCAGGCCAGGGGCGTCCTACGAGCAGTACTTC.

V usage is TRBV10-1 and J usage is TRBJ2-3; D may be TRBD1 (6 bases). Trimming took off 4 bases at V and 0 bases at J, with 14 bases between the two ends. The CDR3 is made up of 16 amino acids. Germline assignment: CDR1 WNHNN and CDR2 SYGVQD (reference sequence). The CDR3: CASSGGTLRSTDTQYF. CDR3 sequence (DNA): TGCGCCAGCAGTGGTGGGACACTGAGAAGCACAGATACGCAGTATTTT.

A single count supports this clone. CDR3 region: CASSEKQGAAEAFF. The CDR3 bases are TGTGCCAGCAGCGAAAAACAGGGGGCGGCTGAAGCTTTCTTT. J is TRBJ1-1 and V is TRBV13; TRBD1 agrees at 9 bases. The length of the CDR3 is 14 residues. The V gene end was trimmed by 5 bases and the J gene end by 6 bases; junction bases not matched to a gene: 7. Germline assignment: CDR1 PRHDT and CDR2 FYEKMQ (reference sequence).

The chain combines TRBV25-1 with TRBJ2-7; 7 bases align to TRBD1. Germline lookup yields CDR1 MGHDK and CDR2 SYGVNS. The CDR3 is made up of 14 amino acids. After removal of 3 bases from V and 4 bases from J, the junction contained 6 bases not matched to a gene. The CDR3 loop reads CASSDGQGVYEQYF. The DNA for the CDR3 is TGTGCCAGCAGTGACGGGCAGGGGGTTTACGAGCAGTACTTC.

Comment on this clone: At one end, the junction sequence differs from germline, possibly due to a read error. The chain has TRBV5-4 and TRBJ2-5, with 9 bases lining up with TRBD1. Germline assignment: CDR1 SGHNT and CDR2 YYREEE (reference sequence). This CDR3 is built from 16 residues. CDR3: CASSGGQGTTQETRYF. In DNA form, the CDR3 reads TGTGCCAGCAGCGGTGGACAGGGGACAACCCAAGAGACCCGGTACTTC. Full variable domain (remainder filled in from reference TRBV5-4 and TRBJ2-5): ETGVTQSPTHLIKTRGQQVTLRCSSQSGHNTVSWYQQALGQGPQFIFQYYREEENGRGNFPPRFSGLQFPNYSSELNVNALELDDSALYLCASSGGQGTTQETRYFGPGTRLLVL.

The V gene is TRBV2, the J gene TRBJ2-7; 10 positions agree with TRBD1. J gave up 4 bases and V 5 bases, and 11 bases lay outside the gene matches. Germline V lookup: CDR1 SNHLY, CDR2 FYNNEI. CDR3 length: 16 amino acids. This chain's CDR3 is CASSLGTGDSLYEQYF. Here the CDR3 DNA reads TGTGCCAGCAGTCTTGGGACAGGGGATTCACTTTACGAGCAGTACTTC.

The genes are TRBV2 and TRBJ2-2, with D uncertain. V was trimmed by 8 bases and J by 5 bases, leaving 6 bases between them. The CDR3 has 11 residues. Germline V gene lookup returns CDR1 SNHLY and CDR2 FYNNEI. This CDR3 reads CASSLTGELFF. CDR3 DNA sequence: TGTGCCAGCTCCCTAACCGGGGAGCTGTTTTTT.

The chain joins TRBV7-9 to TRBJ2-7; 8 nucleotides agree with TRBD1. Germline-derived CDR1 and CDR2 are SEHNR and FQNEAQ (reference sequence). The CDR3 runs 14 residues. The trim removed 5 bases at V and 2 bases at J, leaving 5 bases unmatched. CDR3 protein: CASSPGTGTYEQYF. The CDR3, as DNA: TGTGCCAGCAGCCCGGGGACAGGAACCTACGAGCAGTACTTC.

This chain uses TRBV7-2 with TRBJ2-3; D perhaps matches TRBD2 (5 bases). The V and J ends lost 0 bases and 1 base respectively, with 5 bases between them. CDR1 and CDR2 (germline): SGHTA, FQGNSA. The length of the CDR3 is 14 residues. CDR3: CASSLARGTDTQYF. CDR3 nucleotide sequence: TGTGCCAGCAGCTTAGCGCGGGGCACAGATACGCAGTATTTT.

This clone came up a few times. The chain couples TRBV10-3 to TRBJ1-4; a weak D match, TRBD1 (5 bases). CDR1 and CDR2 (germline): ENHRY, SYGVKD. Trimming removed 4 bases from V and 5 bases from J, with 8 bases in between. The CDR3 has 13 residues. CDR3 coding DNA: TGTGCCATCAGTGTAGGGGTAAATGAAAAACTGTTTTTT. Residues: CAISVGVNEKLFF.

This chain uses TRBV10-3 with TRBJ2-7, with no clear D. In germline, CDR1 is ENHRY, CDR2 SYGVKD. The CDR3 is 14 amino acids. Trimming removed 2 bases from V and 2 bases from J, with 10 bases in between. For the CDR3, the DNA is TGTGCCATCAGTGAGCCTGAGAGTGCCTACGAGCAGTACTTC. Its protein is CAISEPESAYEQYF.

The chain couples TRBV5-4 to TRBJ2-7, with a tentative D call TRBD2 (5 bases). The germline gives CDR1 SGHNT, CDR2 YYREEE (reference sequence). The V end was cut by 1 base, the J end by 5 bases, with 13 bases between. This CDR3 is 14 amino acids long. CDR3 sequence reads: CASSLWSTGNEQYF. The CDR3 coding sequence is TGTGCCAGCAGCTTGTGGTCCACGGGGAACGAGCAGTACTTC.

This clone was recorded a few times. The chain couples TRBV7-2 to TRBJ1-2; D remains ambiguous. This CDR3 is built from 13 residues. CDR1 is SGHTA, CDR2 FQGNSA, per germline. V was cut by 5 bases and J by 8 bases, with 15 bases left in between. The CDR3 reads CASSLGPIWGYTF. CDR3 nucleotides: TGTGCCAGCAGCCTGGGCCCCATCTGGGGCTACACCTTC.

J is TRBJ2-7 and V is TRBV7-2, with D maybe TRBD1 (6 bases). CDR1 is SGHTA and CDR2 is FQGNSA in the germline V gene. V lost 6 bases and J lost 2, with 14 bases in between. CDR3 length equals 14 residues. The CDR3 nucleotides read TGTGCCAGCAGGAGCCTTCAGGGGCCCTACGAGCAGTACTTC. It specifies CASRSLQGPYEQYF. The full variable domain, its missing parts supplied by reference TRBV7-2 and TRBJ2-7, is GAGVSQSPSNKVTEKGKDVELRCDPISGHTALYWYRQSLGQGLEFLIYFQGNSAPDKSGLPSDRFSAERTGGSVSTLTIQRTQQEDSAVYLCASRSLQGPYEQYFGPGTRLTVT.

CDR3 region: CASSLFLRTQADYGYTF. The CDR3, as DNA: TGTGCCAGCAGTTTATTTCTCCGGACACAGGCCGACTATGGCTACACCTTC. The V gene is TRBV28, the J gene TRBJ1-2; tentatively, D is TRBD1 (5 bases). Trimming took off 1 base at V and 3 bases at J, with 18 bases between the two ends. Germline lookup yields CDR1 MDHEN and CDR2 SYDVKM. The CDR3 has 17 amino acids.

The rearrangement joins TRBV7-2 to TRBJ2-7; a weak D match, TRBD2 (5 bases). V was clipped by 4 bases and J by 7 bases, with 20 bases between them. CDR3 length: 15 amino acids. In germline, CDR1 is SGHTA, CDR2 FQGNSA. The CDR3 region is CASSSLYSGSREQYF. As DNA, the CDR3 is TGTGCCAGCAGCTCACTCTATTCGGGATCAAGGGAGCAGTACTTC.

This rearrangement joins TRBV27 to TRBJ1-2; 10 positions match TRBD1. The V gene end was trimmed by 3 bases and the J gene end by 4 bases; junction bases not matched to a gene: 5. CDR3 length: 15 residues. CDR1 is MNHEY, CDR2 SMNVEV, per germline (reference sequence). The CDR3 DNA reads TGTGCCAGCAGTTTCCCAAGGACAGGGGGCTATGGCTACACCTTC. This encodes CASSFPRTGGYGYTF.

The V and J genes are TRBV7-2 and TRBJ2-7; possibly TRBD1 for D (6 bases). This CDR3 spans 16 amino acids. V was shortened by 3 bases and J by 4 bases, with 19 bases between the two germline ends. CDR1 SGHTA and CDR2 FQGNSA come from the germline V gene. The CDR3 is CASSLSPPGHLYEQYF. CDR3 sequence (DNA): TGTGCCAGCAGCTTGTCTCCCCCGGGACACTTATACGAGCAGTACTTC.

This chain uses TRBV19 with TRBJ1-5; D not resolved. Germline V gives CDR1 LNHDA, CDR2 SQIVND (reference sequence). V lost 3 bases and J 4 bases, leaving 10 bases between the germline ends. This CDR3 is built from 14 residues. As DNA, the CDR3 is TGTGCCAGTAGTATTAGATCGCCTAATCAGCCCCAGCATTTT. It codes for CASSIRSPNQPQHF.

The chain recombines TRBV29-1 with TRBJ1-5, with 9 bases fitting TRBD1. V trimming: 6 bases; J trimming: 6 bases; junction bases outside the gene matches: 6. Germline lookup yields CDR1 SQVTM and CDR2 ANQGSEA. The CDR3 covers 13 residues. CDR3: CSVRTGDGQPQHF. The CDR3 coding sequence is TGCAGCGTACGGACAGGGGACGGTCAGCCCCAGCATTTT.

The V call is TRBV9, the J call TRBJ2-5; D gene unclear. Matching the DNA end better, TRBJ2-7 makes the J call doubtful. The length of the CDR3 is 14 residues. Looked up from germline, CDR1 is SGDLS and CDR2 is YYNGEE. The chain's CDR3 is CASSVSESPYEQYF. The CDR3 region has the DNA TGTGCCAGCAGCGTATCCGAATCACCCTACGAGCAGTACTTC.